This entry concerns a single T cell receptor beta chain. Antigen specificity is unknown. The data were taken from a study of cytomegalovirus exposure and HLA in healthy donors. Study background: Within an early data release were about 85 million unique TCRs drawn from HLA-typed donors. Broader study findings: The only immune exposure information that was available was CMV serostatus. TCR sequences were mostly rare, though some public TCRs occurred in many donors. There was a cluster of highly shared sequence variants that was likely a sequencing artifact.

A multiplex PCR was run with 60 Vbeta primers and 13 Jbeta primers. Libraries were prepared by immunoSEQ multiplex PCR; TCRdb keeps only in-frame clonotypes and omits some of them. The table lists 120,000 to 150,000 clones, 64% of them singletons. J was trimmed by 8 bases and V by 0 bases; bases with no gene match: 6. There are 14 residues in the CDR3. The germline V gene has CDR1 MRHNA and CDR2 SNTAGT. The rearrangement uses TRBV6-4 and TRBJ1-2; 7 bases map to TRBD1. The material sequenced was PBMCs. This receptor was taken from a woman between 25 and 40 years old in good health and CMV-seropositive. CDR3 sequence reads: CASSDSGRGEGYTF. In DNA, the CDR3 is TGTGCCAGCAGTGACTCTGGCAGGGGGGAAGGCTACACCTTC.